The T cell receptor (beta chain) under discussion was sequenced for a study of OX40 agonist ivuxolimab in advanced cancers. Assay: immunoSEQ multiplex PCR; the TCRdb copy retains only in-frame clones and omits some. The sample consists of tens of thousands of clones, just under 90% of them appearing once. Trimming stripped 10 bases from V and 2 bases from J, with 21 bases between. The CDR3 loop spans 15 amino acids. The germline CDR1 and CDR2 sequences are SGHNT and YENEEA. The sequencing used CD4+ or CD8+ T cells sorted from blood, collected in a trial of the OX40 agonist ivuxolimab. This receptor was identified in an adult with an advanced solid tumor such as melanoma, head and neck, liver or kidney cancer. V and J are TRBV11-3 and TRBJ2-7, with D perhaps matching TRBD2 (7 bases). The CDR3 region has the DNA TGTGCCACCAAGTACGAGGGGAGGGGGACCTACGAGCAGTACTTC. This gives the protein CATKYEGRGTYEQYF.